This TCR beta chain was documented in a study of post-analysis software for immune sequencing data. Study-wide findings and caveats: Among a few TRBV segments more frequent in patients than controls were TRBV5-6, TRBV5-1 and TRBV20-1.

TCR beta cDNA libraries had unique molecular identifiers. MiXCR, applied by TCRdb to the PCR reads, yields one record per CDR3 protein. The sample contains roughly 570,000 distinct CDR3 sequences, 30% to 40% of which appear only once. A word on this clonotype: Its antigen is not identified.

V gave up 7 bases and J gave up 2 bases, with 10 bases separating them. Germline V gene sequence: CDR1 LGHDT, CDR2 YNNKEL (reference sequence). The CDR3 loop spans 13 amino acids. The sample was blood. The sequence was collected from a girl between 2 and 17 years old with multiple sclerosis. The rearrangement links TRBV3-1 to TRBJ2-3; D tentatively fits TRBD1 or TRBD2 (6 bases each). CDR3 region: CASKGGSTDTQYF. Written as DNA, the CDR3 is TGTGCCAGCAAGGGGGGTTCCACAGATACGCAGTATTTT.